A selection of T cell receptor beta chains follows, all from one sample in a study of cytomegalovirus exposure and HLA in healthy donors. Clones were read by immunoSEQ multiplex PCR, and TCRdb kept only the in-frame ones, dropping some. The data show about 180,000 clones, with around 77% seen just once and about 2.1% held by the top ten. Sequenced input: PBMCs. Source of these receptors: a woman between 25 and 40 years old in good health and CMV-seronegative. Both conserved end residues are part of each CDR3. The order of the fields is V gene, J gene, clone size, CDR3 length, D gene, CDR3 protein, CDR3 DNA. A D gene is named only where the DNA matches it firmly. Clone size is not always given. Where it is, it says once, few, many or a class for expanded clones.

>TRBV10-2|TRBJ1-6|-|15|-
CASSAGGQVNSPLHF
TGCGCCAGCAGTGCGGGGGGGCAGGTGAATTCACCCCTCCACTTT
>TRBV4-2|TRBJ2-3|few|16|TRBD2
CASSQVASGATDTQYF
TGTGCCAGCAGCCAAGTCGCTAGCGGGGCCACAGATACGCAGTATTTT
>TRBV7-2|TRBJ1-2|-|15|-
CASSLDWSGYYGYTF
TGTGCCAGCAGCTTAGACTGGTCGGGATACTATGGCTACACCTTC
>TRBV4-1|TRBJ1-2|-|16|-
CASSQDRVEAYYGYTF
TGCGCCAGCAGCCAAGATCGGGTTGAGGCGTACTATGGCTACACCTTC
>TRBV27|TRBJ1-4|-|15|-
CASSPIPGALEKLFF
TGTGCCAGCTCCCCCATTCCGGGAGCTCTGGAAAAACTGTTTTTT
>TRBV7-9|TRBJ2-3|once|15|TRBD1
CASSFDRGFTDTQYF
TGTGCCAGCAGCTTCGACAGGGGATTCACAGATACGCAGTATTTT
>TRBV18|TRBJ2-5|-|18|TRBD1
CASSPLVGTGTLQETQYF
TGTGCCAGCTCTCCCTTAGTTGGGACAGGGACCCTGCAAGAGACCCAGTACTTC
>TRBV5-1|TRBJ1-4|-|16|-
CASSLSGGQANEKLFF
TGCGCCAGCAGCTTGTCGGGGGGGCAGGCTAATGAAAAACTGTTTTTT
>TRBV5-1|TRBJ2-7|-|14|-
CASSLARQDYEQYF
TGCGCCAGCAGCTTGGCCAGGCAGGACTACGAGCAGTACTTC
>TRBV29-1|TRBJ2-1|-|15|TRBD2
CSASSGAGGPGEQFF
TGCAGCGCTTCATCTGGGGCGGGGGGGCCCGGTGAGCAGTTCTTC
>TRBV28|TRBJ1-1|-|13|-
CASSLVGPKKAFF
TGTGCCAGCAGTTTAGTGGGCCCTAAAAAGGCTTTCTTT
>TRBV5-4|TRBJ2-5|-|16|TRBD2
CASSLESGGQGETQYF
TGTGCCAGCAGCTTGGAGAGCGGGGGCCAGGGGGAGACCCAGTACTTC
>TRBV6-6|TRBJ2-7|few|12|TRBD1
CASSLQGNEQYF
TGTGCCAGCAGTTTACAGGGGAACGAGCAGTACTTC
>TRBV5-6|TRBJ2-5|-|15|TRBD2
CASSSMRGAKETQYF
TGTGCCAGCAGCTCGATGCGGGGGGCGAAAGAGACCCAGTACTTC
>TRBV29-1|TRBJ1-1|-|13|-
CSVDQGWDTEAFF
TGCAGCGTTGACCAGGGCTGGGACACTGAAGCTTTCTTT
>TRBV5-1|TRBJ2-1|-|15|TRBD2
CASNVLGGAYNEQFF
TGCGCCAGCAACGTTCTGGGGGGGGCCTACAATGAGCAGTTCTTC